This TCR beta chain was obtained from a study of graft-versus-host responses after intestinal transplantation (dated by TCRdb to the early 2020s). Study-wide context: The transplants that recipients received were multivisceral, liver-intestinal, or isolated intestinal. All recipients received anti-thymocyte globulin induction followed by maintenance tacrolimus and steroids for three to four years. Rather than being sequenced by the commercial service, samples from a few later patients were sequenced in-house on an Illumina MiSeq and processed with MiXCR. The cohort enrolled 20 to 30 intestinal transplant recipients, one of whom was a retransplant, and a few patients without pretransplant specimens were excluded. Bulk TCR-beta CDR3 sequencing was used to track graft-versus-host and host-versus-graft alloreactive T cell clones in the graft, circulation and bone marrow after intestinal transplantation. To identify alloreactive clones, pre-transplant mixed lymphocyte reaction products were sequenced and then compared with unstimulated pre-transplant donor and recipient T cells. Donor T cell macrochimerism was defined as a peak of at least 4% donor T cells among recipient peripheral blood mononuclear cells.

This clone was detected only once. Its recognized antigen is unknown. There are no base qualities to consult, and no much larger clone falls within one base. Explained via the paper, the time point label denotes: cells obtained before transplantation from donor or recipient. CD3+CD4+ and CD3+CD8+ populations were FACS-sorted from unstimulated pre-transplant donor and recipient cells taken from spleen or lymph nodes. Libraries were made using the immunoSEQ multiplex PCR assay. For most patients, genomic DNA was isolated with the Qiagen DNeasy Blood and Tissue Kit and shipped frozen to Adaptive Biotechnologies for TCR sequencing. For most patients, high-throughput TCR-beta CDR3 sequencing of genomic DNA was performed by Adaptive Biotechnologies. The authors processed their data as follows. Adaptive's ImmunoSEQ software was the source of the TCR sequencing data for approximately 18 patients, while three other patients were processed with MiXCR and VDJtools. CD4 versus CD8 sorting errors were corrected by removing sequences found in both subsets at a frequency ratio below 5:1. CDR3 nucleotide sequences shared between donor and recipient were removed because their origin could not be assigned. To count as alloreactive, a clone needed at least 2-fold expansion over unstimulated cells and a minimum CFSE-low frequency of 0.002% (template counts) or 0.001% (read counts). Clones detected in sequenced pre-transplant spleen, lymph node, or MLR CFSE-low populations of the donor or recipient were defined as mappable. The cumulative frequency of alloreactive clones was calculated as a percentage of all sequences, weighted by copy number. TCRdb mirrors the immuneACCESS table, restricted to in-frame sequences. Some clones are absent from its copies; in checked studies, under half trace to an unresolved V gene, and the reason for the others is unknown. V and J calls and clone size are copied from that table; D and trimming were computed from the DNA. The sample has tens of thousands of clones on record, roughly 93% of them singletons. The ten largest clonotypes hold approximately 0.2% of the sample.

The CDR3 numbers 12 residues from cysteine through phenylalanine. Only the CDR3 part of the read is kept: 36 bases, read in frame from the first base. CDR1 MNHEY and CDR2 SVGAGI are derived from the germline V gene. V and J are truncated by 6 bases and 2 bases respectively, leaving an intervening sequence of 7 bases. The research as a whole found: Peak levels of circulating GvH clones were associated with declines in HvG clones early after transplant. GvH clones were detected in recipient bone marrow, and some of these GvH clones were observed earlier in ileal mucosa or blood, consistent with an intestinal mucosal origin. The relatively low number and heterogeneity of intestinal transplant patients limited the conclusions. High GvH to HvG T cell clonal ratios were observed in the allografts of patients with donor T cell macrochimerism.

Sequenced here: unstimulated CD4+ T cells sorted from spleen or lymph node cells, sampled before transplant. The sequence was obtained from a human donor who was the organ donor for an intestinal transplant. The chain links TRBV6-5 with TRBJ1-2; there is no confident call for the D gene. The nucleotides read TGTGCCAGCAGCACTAAGAACTATGGCTACACCTTC. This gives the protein CASSTKNYGYTF.